Listed here is a single T cell receptor beta chain. This entry is derived from a study of blood T cell repertoires in COVID-19. Study summary: The study drew acute and convalescent COVID-19 samples from the United States, Italy and Spain. T cells, B-cell-depleted T cells, or PBMCs provided the cDNA or gDNA that served as material.

Authors' data handling: Reference gene primer amplification gave estimated nucleated cell counts. Repertoires were generated with immunoSEQ multiplex PCR, while TCRdb's copy carries only in-frame clones and drops some. The V and J calls and the clone size are those of that table, but D and trimming were determined from the DNA. This table holds approximately 25,000 clones, more than 80% found once. Germline V CDR1 and CDR2: SGHTA, FQGTGA. Deletions cut 3 bases from V and 5 bases from J, with 13 bases between. The length of the CDR3 is 14 residues. Material for sequencing was peripheral blood. The sequence was obtained from a woman of 80 years or more with active or convalescent COVID-19. The chain carries TRBV7-3 and TRBJ2-5; TRBD1 might be the D (6 bases). The CDR3 DNA reads TGTGCCAGCAGCTTCTCCAGGGGACACGAGACCCAGTACTTC. Its translation: CASSFSRGHETQYF.